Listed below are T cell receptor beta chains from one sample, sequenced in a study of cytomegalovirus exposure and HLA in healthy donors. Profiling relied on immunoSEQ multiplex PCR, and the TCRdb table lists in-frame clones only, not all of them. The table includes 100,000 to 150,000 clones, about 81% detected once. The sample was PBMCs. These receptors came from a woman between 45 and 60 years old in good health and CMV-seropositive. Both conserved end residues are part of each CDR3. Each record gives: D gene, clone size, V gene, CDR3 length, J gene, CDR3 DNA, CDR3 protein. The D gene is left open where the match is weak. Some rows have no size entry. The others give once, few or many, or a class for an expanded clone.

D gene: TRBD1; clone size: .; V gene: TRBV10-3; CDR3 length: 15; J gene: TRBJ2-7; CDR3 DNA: TGTGCCAGCACTGACCGGGACAGAGCATCCTACGAGCAGTACTTC; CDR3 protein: CASTDRDRASYEQYF
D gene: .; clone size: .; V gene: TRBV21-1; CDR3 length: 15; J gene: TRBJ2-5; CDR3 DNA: TGTGCCAGCAGCAAAGGAACCCCCGAGGAAGAGACCCAGTACTTC; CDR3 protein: CASSKGTPEEETQYF
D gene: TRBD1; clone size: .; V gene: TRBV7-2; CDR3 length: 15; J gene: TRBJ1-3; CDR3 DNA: TGTGCCAGCAGCCCGACAGGGAGTGTTGGAAACACCATATATTTT; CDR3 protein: CASSPTGSVGNTIYF
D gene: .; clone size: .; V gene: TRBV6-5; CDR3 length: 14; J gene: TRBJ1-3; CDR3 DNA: TGTGCCAGCAGTTACGCGGGGCCAGGAAACACCATATATTTT; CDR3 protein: CASSYAGPGNTIYF
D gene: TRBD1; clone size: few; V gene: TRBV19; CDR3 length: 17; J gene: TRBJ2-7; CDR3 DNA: TGTGCCAGTAGTATAGGAGTACAGGGGATAATGGTGGACGAGCAGTACTTC; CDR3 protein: CASSIGVQGIMVDEQYF
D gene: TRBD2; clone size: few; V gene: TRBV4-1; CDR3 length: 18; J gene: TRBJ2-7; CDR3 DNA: TGCGCCAGCAGCCAAGATAATCGACTAGCGGGGGGGTCCTACGAGCAGTACTTC; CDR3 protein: CASSQDNRLAGGSYEQYF
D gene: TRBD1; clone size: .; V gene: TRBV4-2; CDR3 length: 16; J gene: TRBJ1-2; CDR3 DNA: TGTGCCAGCAGCCATCCCCTAGGACAGGGAAACTATGGCTACACCTTC; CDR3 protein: CASSHPLGQGNYGYTF
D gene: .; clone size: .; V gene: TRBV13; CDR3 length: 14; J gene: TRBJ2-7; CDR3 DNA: TGTGCCAGCACCCAGATAAGGAGCTCCTACGAGCAGTACTTC; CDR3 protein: CASTQIRSSYEQYF
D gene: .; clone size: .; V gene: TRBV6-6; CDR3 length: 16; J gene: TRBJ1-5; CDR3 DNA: TGTGCCAGCAGGGACCCGGGACAACCGAGTAATCAGCCCCAGCATTTT; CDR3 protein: CASRDPGQPSNQPQHF
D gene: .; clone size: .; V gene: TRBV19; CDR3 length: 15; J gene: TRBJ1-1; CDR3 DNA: TGTGCCAGTAGTCCGATGGAACCGAGGGTCACTGAAGCTTTCTTT; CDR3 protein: CASSPMEPRVTEAFF
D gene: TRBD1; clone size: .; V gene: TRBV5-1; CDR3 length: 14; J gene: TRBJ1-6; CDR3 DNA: TGCGCCAGCGGGGACGGACAGGGGGGTTCACCCCTCCACTTT; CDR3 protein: CASGDGQGGSPLHF
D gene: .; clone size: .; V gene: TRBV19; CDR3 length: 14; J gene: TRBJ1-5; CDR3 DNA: TGTGCCAGTAGTATTGGTAGGTCGGGACAGCCCCAGCATTTT; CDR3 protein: CASSIGRSGQPQHF
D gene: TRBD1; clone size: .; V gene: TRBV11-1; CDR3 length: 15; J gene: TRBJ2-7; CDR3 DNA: TGTGCCAGCAGCACCCAGACAGGGTTCCCCTACGAGCAGTACTTC; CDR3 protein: CASSTQTGFPYEQYF
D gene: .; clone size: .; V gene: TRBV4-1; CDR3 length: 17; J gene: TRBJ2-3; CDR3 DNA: TGCGCCAGCAGCCGACAGTACAGGGAAGAGGGCACAGATACGCAGTATTTT; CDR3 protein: CASSRQYREEGTDTQYF
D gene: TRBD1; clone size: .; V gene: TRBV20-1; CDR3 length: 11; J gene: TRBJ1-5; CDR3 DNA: TGCACCGGGACAGGGGGCCTGCCCCAGCATTTT; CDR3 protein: CTGTGGLPQHF
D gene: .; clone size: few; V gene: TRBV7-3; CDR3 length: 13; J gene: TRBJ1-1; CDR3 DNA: TGTGCCAGCAGCCCCGGACAGAACACTGAAGCTTTCTTT; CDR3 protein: CASSPGQNTEAFF
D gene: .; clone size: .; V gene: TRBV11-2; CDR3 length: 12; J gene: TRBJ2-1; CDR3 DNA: TGTGCCAGCAGCGGAGCCGGGAATGAGCAGTTCTTC; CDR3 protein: CASSGAGNEQFF
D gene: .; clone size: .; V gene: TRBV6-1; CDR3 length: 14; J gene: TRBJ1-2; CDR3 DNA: TGTGCCAGCAGTGAGGGCAGGGGAGTAGGTGGCTACACCTTC; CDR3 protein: CASSEGRGVGGYTF
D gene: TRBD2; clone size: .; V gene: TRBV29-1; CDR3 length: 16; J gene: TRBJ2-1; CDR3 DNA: TGCAGCGTTGAGAGGGGAGCGGGGGGCCTACTCCTCGAGCAGTTCTTC; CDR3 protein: CSVERGAGGLLLEQFF
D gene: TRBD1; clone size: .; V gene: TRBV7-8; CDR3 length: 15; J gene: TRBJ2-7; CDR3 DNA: TGTGCCAGCAGCCAGGGACAGGGGTATAGCCACGAGCAGTACTTC; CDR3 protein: CASSQGQGYSHEQYF
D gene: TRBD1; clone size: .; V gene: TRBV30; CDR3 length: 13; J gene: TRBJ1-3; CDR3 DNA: TGTGCCTGGAGCAGGGGGCCTGGAAACACCATATATTTT; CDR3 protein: CAWSRGPGNTIYF
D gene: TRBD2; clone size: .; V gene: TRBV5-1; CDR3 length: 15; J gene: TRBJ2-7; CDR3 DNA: TGCGCCAGCAGCGACCTAGCGGGACGACCTCACGAGCAGTACTTC; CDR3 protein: CASSDLAGRPHEQYF
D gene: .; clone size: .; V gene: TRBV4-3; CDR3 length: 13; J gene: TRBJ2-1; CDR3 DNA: TGCGCCAGCAGCCAAGAAATATACAATGAGCAGTTCTTC; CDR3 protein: CASSQEIYNEQFF
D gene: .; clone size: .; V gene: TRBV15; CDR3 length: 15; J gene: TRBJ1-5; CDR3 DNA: TGTGCCACCAGCAGAGATTGGCCCCGCAATCAGCCCCAGCATTTT; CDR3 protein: CATSRDWPRNQPQHF
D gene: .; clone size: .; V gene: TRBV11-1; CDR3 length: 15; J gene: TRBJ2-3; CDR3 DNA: TGTGCCAGCAGCTTTGGGACACGTAGCACAGATACGCAGTATTTT; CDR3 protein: CASSFGTRSTDTQYF
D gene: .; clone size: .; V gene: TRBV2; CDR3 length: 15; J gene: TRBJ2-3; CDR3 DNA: TGTGCCAGCAGTGGACTTGCGGTCGGTACAGATACGCAGTATTTT; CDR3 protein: CASSGLAVGTDTQYF
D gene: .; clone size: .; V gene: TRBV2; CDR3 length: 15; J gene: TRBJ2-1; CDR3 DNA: TGTGCCAGCAGTGGGGGGCGTCAGAGCTACAATGAGCAGTTCTTC; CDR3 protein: CASSGGRQSYNEQFF
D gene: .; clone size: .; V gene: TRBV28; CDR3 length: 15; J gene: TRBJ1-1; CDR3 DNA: TGTGCCAGCAGCTCACAGGGTTGGGGAAGCACTGAAGCTTTCTTT; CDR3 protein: CASSSQGWGSTEAFF
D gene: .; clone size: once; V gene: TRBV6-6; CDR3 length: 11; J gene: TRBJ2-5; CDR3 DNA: TGTGCCAGCACCCAGGGGGAGACCCAGTACTTC; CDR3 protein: CASTQGETQYF
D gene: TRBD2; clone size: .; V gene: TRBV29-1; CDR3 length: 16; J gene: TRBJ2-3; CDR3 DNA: TGCAGCGTTCGGGCTAGCGGGAGGATGGGCACAGATACGCAGTATTTT; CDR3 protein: CSVRASGRMGTDTQYF
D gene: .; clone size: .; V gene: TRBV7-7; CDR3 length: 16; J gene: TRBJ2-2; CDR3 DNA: TGTGCTAGCAGCTCGTCGGAGGGGGGGCAGACCGGGGAGCTGTTTTTT; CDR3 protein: CASSSSEGGQTGELFF
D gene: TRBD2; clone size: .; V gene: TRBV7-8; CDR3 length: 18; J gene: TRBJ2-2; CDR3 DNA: TGTGCCAGCAGCTCAGAGACTAGCGGGGGCATTAACACCGGGGAGCTGTTTTTT; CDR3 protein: CASSSETSGGINTGELFF
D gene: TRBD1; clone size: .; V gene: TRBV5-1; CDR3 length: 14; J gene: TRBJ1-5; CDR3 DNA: TGCGCCAGCAGCTCGACAGGGGGAGAGGGGCCCCAGCATTTT; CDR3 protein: CASSSTGGEGPQHF
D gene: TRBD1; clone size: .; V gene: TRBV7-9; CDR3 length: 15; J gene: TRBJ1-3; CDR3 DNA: TGTGCCAGCAGCTCGGGACAGGGGAGGGGAAACACCATATATTTT; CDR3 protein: CASSSGQGRGNTIYF
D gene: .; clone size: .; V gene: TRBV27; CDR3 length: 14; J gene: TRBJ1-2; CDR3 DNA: TGTGCCAGCAGTTCTCCCTCGGGGGGCCATGGCTACACCTTC; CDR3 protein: CASSSPSGGHGYTF
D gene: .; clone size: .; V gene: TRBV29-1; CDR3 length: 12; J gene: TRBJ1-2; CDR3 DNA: TGCAGCGTTGTTGGGGGGAACTATGGCTACACCTTC; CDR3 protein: CSVVGGNYGYTF
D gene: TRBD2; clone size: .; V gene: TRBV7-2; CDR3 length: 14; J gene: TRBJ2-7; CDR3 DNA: TGTGCCAGCAGCTTAGTAGCGGGAGTGGAAGAGCAGTACTTC; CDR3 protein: CASSLVAGVEEQYF
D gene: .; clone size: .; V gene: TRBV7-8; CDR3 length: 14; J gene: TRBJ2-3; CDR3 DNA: TGTGCCAGCAGCTTAAAGCGCGGGGCAGATACGCAGTATTTT; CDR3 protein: CASSLKRGADTQYF
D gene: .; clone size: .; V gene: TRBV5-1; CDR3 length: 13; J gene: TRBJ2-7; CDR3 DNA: TGCGCCAGCAGCCCCACAGGGTCCTACGAGCAGTACTTC; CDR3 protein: CASSPTGSYEQYF
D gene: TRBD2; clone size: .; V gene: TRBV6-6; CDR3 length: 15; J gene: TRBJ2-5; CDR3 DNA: TGTGCCAGCAGTTTGGGACTAGCAGCGTCAGAGACCCAGTACTTC; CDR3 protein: CASSLGLAASETQYF
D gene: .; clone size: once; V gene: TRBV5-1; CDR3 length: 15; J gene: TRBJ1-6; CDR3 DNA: TGCGCCAGCAGCAGCGAACAGGGTGGGAATTCACCCCTCCACTTT; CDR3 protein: CASSSEQGGNSPLHF
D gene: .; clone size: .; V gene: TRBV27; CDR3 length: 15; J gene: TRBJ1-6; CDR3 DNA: TGTGCCAGCAGTCCCCGCGGTTCTTATAATTCACCCCTCCACTTT; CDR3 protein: CASSPRGSYNSPLHF
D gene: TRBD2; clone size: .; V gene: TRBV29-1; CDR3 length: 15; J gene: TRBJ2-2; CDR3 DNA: TGCAGCGTGGGGACTAGCGGGGGAACCACCGGGGAGCTGTTTTTT; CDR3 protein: CSVGTSGGTTGELFF
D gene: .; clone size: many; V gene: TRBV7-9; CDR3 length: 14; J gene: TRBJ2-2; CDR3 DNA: TGTGCCAGCAGCTTAGGGAGGAACACCGGGGAGCTGTTTTTT; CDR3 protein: CASSLGRNTGELFF
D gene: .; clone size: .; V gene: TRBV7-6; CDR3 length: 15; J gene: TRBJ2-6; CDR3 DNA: TGTGCCAGCAGTAGCCGACAGGCTGGGGCCAACGTCCTGACTTTC; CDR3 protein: CASSSRQAGANVLTF
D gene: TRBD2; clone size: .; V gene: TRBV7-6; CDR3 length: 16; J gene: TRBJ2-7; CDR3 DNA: TGTGCCAGCAGCTTCGCGGCGACTAGCGGGACCTACGAGCAGTACTTC; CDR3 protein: CASSFAATSGTYEQYF
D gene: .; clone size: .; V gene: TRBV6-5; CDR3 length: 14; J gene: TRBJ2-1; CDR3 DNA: TGTGCCAGCAGTTACCAGGTCTCATACAATGAGCAGTTCTTC; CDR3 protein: CASSYQVSYNEQFF
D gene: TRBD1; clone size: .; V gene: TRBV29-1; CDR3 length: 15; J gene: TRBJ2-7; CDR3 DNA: TGCAGCGTTCGGGGGAGACAGGGGAGTTTAGACGAGCAGTACTTC; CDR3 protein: CSVRGRQGSLDEQYF
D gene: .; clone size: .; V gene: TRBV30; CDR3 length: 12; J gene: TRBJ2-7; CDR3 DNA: TGTGCCTGGAGCCGTACAGGGTACGAGCAGTACTTC; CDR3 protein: CAWSRTGYEQYF
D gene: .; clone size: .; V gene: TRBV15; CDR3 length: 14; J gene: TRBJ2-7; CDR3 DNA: TGTGCCACCAGCGGTGGGGCAGGGGTGTTCGAGCAGTACTTC; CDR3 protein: CATSGGAGVFEQYF
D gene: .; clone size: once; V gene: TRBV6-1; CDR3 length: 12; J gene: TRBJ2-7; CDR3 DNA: TGTGCCAGCAGTGGGACATGGAACGAGCAGTACTTC; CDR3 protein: CASSGTWNEQYF
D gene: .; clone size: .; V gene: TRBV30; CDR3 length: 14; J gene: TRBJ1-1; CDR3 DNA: TGTGCCTGGAGTAGGGGGGCCGGGGGGCGCGCGGCTTTCTTT; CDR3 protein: CAWSRGAGGRAAFF
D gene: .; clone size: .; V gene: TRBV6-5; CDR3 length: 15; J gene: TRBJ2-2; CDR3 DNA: TGTGCCAGCAGCCCTGGACAATTCAGGGCCGGGGAGCTGTTTTTT; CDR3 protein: CASSPGQFRAGELFF
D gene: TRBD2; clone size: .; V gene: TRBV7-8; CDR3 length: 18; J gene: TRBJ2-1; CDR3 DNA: TGTGCCAGCAGCTTAGTCGGTCTAGCGGGGGGGGTTCGGGTTGAGCAGTTCTTC; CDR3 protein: CASSLVGLAGGVRVEQFF
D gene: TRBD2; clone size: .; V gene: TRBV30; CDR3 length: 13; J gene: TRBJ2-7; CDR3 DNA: TGTGCCTGGTCGACTAGCGGGAGTAATGGGCAGTACTTC; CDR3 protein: CAWSTSGSNGQYF
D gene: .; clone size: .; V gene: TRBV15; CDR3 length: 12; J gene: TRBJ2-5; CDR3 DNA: TGTGCCACCAGCACTGGTTGGGGAGACCAGTACTTC; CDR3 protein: CATSTGWGDQYF
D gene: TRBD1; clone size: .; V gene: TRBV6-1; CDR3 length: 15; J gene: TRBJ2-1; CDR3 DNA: TGTGCCAGCATCTCGGACAGGAGCTCCTACAATGAGCAGTTCTTC; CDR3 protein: CASISDRSSYNEQFF
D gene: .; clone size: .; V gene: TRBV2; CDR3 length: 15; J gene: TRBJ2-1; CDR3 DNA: TGTGCCAGCAGTGAACGGAGCGGGCTCGGGGGTGAGCAGTTCTTC; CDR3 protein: CASSERSGLGGEQFF
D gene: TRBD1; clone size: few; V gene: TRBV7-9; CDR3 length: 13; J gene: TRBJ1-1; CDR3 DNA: TGTGCCAGCAGCCGACAGGGGAGAACTGAAGCTTTCTTT; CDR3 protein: CASSRQGRTEAFF